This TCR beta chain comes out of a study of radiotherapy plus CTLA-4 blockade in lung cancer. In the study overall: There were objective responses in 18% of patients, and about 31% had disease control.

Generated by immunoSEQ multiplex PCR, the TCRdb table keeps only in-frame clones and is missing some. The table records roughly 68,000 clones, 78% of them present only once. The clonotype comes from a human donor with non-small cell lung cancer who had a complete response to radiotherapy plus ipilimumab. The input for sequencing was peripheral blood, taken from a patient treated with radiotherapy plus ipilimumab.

Here the CDR3 DNA reads TGCGCCAGCAGTGAGTCCAGGACTTACCAAAACATTCAGTACTTC. It translates to CASSESRTYQNIQYF. V is TRBV10-2 and J is TRBJ2-4; the D gene is possibly TRBD2 (5 bases). This CDR3 spans 15 amino acids. Per the germline V gene, CDR1 is WSHSY and CDR2 is SAAADI. Trimming stripped 0 bases from V and 5 bases from J, with 11 bases between.